This TCR beta chain was recovered during a study of vaccination and CD4 T cells after COVID-19. Study summary: The cells were exposed to overlapping spike peptides originating from SARS-CoV-2, HCoV-NL63, HCoV-OC43 and HCoV-229E for stimulation.

Worth noting for this clonotype: Antigen: not known.

Described treatment: roughly ten-day PBMC culture with coronavirus spike peptide pools or control peptides (ViraFEST assay). Unexposed donor CD4+ T cells predated the COVID-19 pandemic, collected 2011-2018. An Oncomine TCR Beta short-read assay was used to sequence the DNA from cultured CD4+ T cells. Using its own MiXCR run on the PCR reads, TCRdb lists one record per CDR3 protein. The repertoire holds about 8,100 distinct CDR3 sequences, 56% seen once, with about 12% in the top ten. The sample comprised CD4+ T cells from blood, cultured in vitro. This receptor was taken from a human donor in good health.

CDR3 loop: CASLAGEITGELFF. The CDR3 DNA is TGTGCCAGTTTAGCGGGGGAAATCACCGGGGAGCTGTTTTTT. This chain connects TRBV2 to TRBJ2-2; 9 bases agree with TRBD2. This CDR3 is built from 14 residues. Looked up from germline, CDR1 is SNHLY and CDR2 is FYNNEI. V trimming: 9 bases; J trimming: 4 bases; junction bases outside the gene matches: 6.